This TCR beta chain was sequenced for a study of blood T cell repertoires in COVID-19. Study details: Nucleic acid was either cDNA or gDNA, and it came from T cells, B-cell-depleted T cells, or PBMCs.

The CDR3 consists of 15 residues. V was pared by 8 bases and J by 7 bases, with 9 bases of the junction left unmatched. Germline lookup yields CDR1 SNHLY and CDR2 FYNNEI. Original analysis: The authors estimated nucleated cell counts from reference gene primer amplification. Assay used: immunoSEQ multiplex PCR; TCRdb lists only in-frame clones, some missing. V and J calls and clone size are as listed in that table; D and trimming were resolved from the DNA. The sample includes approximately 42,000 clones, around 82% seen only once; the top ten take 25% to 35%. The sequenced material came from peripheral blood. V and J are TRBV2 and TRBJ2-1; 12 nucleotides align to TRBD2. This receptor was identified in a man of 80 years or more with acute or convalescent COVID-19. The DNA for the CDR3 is TGTGCCAGCTCTGTTGGACTAGCGGGAATTAATGAGCAGTTCTTC. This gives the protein CASSVGLAGINEQFF.